The text below deals with one T cell receptor (beta chain). Per the germline V gene, CDR1 is KGHSH and CDR2 is LQKENI. This CDR3 comprises 14 residues. Trimming pared 0 bases from V and 4 bases from J, leaving 8 bases between. These data come from a study of shared clonotypes between healthy human individuals. Clones were read by immunoSEQ multiplex PCR, and TCRdb kept only the in-frame ones, dropping some. The table has about 980,000 clones, less than 85% seen once. This clonotype was sampled from a man between 18 and 35 years old in good health. Material: memory CD4+ T cells sorted from blood. The subset: CD45RA-negative fraction. The chain uses TRBV18 and TRBJ2-3; D ambiguous. The CDR3 coding sequence is TGTGCCAGCTCACCACCTAAGTCGGCAGATACGCAGTATTTT. It yields the protein CASSPPKSADTQYF.